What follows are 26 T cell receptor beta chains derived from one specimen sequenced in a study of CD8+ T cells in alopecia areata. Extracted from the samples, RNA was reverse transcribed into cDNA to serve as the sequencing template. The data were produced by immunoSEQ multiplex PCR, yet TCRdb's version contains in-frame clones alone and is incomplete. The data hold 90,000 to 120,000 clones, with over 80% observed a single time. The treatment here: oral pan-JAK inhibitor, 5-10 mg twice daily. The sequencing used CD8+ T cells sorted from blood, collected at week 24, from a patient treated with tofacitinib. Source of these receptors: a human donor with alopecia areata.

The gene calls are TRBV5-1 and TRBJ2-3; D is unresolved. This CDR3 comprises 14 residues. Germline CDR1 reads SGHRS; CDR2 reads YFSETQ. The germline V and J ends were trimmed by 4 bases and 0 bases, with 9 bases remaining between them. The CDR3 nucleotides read TGCGCCAGCAGCAGAGAGACTAGCACAGATACGCAGTATTTT. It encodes CASSRETSTDTQYF.

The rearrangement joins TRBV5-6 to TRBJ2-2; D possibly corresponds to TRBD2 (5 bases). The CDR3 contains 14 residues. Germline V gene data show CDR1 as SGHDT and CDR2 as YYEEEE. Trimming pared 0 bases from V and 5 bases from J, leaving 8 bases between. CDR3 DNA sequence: TGTGCCAGCAGCTTGGCGGGAAAAACCGGGGAGCTGTTTTTT. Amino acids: CASSLAGKTGELFF.

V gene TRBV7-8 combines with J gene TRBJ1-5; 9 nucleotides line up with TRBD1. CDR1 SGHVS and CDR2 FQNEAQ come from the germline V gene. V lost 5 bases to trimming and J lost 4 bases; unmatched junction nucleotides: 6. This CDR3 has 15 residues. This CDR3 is CASSEYRGPNQPQHF. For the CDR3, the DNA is TGTGCCAGCAGCGAATACAGGGGGCCAAATCAGCCCCAGCATTTT.

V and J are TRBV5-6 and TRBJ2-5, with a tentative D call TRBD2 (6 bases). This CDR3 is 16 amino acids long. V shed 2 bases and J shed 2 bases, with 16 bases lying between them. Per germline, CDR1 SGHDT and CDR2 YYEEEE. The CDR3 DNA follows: TGTGCCAGCAGCTTCCACCTCCGGGACTTACAAGAGACCCAGTACTTC. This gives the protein CASSFHLRDLQETQYF.

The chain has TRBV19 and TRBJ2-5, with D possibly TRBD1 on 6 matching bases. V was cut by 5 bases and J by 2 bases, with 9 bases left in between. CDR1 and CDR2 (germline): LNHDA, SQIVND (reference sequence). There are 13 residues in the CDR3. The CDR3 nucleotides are TGTGCCAGTAGTGTTGGACAGCAAGAGACCCAGTACTTC. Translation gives CASSVGQQETQYF.

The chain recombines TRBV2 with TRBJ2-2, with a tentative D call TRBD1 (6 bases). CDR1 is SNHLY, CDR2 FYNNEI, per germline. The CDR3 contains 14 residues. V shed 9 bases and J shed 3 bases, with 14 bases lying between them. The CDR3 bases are TGTGCCAGTCGGAACAGGGATTACACCGGGGAGCTGTTTTTT. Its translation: CASRNRDYTGELFF. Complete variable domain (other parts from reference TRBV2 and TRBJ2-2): EPEVTQTPSHQVTQMGQEVILRCVPISNHLYFYWYRQILGQKVEFLVSFYNNEISEKSEIFDDQFSVERPDGSNFTLKIRSTKLEDSAMYFCASRNRDYTGELFFGEGSRLTVL.

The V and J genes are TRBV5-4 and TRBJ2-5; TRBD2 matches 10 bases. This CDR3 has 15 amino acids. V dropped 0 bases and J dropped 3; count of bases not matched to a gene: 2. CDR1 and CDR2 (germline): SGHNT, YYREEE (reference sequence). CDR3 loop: CASSLGTSGEETQYF. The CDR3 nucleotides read TGTGCCAGCAGCTTGGGGACTAGCGGTGAAGAGACCCAGTACTTC.

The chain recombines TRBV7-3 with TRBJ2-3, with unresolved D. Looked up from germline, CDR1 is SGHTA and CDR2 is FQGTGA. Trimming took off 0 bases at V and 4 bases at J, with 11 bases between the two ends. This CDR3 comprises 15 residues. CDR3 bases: TGTGCCAGCAGCTTAACCCCGGGTCTGGCAGATACGCAGTATTTT. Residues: CASSLTPGLADTQYF.

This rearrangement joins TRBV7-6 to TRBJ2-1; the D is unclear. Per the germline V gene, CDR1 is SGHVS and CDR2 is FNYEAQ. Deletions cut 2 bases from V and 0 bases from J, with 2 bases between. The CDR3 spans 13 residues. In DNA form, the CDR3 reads TGTGCCAGCAGCTTAAGCTCCTACAATGAGCAGTTCTTC. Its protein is CASSLSSYNEQFF.

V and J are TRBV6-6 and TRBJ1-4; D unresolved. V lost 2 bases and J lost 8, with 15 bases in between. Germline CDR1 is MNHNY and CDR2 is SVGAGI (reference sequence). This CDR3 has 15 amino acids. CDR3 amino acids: CASSYQKSMGEKLFF. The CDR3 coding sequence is TGTGCCAGCAGTTACCAAAAATCAATGGGCGAAAAACTGTTTTTT.

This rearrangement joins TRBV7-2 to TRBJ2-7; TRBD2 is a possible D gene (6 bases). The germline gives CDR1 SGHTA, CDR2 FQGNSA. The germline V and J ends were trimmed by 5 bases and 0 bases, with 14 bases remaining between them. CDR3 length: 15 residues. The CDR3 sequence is CASSTGTHYSYEQYF. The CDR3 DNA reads TGTGCCAGCAGCACCGGGACTCACTACTCCTACGAGCAGTACTTC.

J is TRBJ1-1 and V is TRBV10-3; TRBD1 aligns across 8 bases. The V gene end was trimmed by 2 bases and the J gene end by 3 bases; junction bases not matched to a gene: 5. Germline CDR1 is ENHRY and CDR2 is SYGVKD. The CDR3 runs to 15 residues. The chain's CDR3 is CAISERGQVHTEAFF. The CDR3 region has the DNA TGTGCCATCAGTGAGAGGGGACAGGTCCACACTGAAGCTTTCTTT.

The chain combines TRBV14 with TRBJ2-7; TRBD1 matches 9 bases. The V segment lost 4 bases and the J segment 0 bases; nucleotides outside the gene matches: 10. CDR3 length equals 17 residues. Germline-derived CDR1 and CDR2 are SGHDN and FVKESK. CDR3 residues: CASSLRPGTGTSYEQYF. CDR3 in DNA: TGTGCCAGCAGCCTCCGTCCCGGGACAGGGACCTCCTACGAGCAGTACTTC.

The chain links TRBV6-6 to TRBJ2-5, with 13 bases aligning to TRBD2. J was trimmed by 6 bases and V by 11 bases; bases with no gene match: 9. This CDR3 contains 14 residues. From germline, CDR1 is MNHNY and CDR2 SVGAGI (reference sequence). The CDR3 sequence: CAAHGLAGAKTQYF. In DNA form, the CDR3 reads TGTGCCGCTCACGGACTAGCGGGGGCGAAGACCCAGTACTTC.

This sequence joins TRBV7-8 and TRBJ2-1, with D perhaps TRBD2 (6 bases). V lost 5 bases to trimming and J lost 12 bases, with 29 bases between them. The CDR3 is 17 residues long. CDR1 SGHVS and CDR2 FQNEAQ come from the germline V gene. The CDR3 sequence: CASSAMLGEYPEEGQFF. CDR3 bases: TGTGCCAGCAGCGCCATGTTGGGGGAGTACCCTGAGGAGGGGCAGTTCTTC. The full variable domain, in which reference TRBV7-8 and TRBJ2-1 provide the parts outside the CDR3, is GAGVSQSPRYKVAKRGQDVALRCDPISGHVSLFWYQQALGQGPEFLTYFQNEAQLDKSGLPSDRFFAERPEGSVSTLKIQRTQQEDSAVYLCASSAMLGEYPEEGQFFGPGTRLTVL.

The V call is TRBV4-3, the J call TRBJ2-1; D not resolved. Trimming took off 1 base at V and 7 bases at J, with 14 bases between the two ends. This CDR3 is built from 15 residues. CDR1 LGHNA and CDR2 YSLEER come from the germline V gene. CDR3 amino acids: CASSQGQSPQNEQFF. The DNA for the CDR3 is TGCGCCAGCAGCCAAGGGCAGTCCCCCCAAAATGAGCAGTTCTTC.

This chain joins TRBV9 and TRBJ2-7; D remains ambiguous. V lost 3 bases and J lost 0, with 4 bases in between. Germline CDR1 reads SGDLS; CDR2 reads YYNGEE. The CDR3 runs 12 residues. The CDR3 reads CASSAGSYEQYF. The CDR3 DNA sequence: TGTGCCAGCAGCGCGGGCTCCTACGAGCAGTACTTC. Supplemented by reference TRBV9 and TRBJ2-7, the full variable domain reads DSGVTQTPKHLITATGQRVTLRCSPRSGDLSVYWYQQSLDQGLQFLIQYYNGEERAKGNILERFSAQQFPDLHSELNLSSLELGDSALYFCASSAGSYEQYFGPGTRLTVT.

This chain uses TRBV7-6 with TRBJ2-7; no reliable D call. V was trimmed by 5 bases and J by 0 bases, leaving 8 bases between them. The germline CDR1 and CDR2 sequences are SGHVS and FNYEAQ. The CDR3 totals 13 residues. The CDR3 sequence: CASSAVSSYEQYF. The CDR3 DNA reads TGTGCCAGCAGCGCAGTCTCCTCCTACGAGCAGTACTTC.

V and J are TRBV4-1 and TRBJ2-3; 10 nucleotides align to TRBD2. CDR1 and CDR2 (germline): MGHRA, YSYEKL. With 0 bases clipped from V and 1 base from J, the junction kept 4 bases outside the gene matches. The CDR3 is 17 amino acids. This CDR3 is CASSQESLAGGTDTQYF. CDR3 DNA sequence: TGCGCCAGCAGCCAAGAGAGTCTAGCGGGGGGCACAGATACGCAGTATTTT.

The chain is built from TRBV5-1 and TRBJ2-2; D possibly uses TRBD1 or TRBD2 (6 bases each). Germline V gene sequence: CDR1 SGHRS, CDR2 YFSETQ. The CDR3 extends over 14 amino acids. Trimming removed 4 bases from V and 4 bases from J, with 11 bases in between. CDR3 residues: CASSGGLGTGELFF. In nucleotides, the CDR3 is TGCGCCAGCAGCGGGGGGCTTGGCACCGGGGAGCTGTTTTTT.

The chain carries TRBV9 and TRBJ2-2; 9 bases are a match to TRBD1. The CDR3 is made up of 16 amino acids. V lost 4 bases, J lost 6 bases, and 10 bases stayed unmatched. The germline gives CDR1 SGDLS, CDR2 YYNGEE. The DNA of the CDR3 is TGTGCCAGCAGCCAGAGCGGACAGGGGCGGGCCGGGGAGCTGTTTTTT. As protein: CASSQSGQGRAGELFF.

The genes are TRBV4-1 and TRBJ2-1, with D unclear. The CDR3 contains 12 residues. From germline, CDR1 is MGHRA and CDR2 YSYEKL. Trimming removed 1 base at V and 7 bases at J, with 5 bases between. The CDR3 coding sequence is TGCGCCAGCAGCCAAGTCGGGAATGAGCAGTTCTTC. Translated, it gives CASSQVGNEQFF.

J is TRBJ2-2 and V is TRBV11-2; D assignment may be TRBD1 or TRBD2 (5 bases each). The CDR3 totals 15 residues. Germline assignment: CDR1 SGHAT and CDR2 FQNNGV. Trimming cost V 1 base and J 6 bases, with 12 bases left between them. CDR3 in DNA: TGTGCCAGCAGCTTAGCTAGGGGACGAGCCGGGGAGCTGTTTTTT. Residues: CASSLARGRAGELFF.

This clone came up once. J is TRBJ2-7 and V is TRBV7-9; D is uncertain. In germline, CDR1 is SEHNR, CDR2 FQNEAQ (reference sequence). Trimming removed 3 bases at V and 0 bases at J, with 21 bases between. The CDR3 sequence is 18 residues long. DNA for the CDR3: TGTGCCAGCAGCTTTAGGACCAATGATGAGCGACCCTCCTACGAGCAGTACTTC. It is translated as CASSFRTNDERPSYEQYF.

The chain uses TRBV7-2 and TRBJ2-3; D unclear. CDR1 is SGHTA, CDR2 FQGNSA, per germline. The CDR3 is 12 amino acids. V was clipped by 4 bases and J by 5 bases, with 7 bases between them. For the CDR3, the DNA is TGTGCCAGCAGCTACATGAAAGATACGCAGTATTTT. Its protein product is CASSYMKDTQYF.

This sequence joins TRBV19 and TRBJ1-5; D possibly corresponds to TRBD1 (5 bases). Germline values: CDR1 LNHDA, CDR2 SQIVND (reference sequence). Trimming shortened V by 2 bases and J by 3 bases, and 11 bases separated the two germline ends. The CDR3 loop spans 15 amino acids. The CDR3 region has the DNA TGTGCCAGTAGTATATCCGGGGGACTCAATCAGCCCCAGCATTTT. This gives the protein CASSISGGLNQPQHF. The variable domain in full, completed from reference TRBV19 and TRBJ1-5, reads DGGITQSPKYLFRKEGQNVTLSCEQNLNHDAMYWYRQDPGQGLRLIYYSQIVNDFQKGDIAEGYSVSREKKESFPLTVTSAQKNPTAFYLCASSISGGLNQPQHFGDGTRLSIL.